The TCR beta chain under discussion was sequenced for a study of a mutant IDH1 vaccine in newly diagnosed glioma. General study findings and limits: Apparently, pseudoprogression bore no relation to changes among the top peripheral T cell clonotypes.

Germline CDR1 MNHEY, CDR2 SMNVEV (reference sequence). The CDR3 is made up of 14 amino acids. V was shortened by 6 bases and J by 1 base, with 11 bases between the two germline ends. Time point given: week 23, last vaccination. A 20-mer mutant IDH1 peptide at 300 ug was injected subcutaneously with topical imiquimod. As to this clone: The antigen is undetermined.

Generated by immunoSEQ multiplex PCR, the TCRdb table keeps only in-frame clones and is missing some. The sample holds approximately 67,000 clones, approximately 84% seen once. This clonotype was sampled from a man younger than 35 with glioma. The sequences come from PBMCs, collected from a glioma patient whose treatment included an IDH1 peptide vaccine. This chain links TRBV27 with TRBJ2-3; D might be TRBD2 (5 bases). The CDR3: CASREVGGTDTQYF. In DNA form, the CDR3 reads TGTGCCAGCAGGGAGGTTGGGGGCACAGATACGCAGTATTTT.